This T cell receptor (beta chain) was obtained from a study of blood T cell repertoires in COVID-19. Study-wide background: Researchers got acute and convalescent COVID-19 samples from the United States, Italy and Spain. PBMCs, B-cell-depleted T cells, or T cells were the source of the cDNA or gDNA that made up the material.

The CDR3 runs to 17 residues. Germline CDR1 is MGHDK and CDR2 is SYGVNS. J lost 6 bases, V lost 9 bases, and 21 bases had no gene match. In the original processing: Estimates of nucleated cell counts were drawn from the amplification of reference gene primers. This table comes from immunoSEQ multiplex PCR, and its TCRdb copy is limited to in-frame clones, with some not included. The V and J calls and clone size come from that table; D and trimming were worked out from the DNA. The data show under 400,000 clones, roughly 90% seen once. This rearrangement joins TRBV25-1 to TRBJ1-2; 8 positions match TRBD1. Specimen: peripheral blood. This sequence was found in a man aged 18 to 35 with active or convalescent COVID-19. The CDR3 sequence is CARDLGAGGKSTNGYTF. DNA of the CDR3: TGTGCCAGGGACTTAGGGGCAGGGGGCAAGTCCACCAATGGCTACACCTTC.